This T cell receptor (beta chain) was found in a study of blood T cells in healthy people across ages. Study-level findings and limits: Conclusively comparing naive with antigen-experienced cells was impossible with unsorted PBMCs. Compared with aged donors, long-lived donors showed fewer expanded clones, suggesting selection. The donors' CMV status was not determined, possibly confounding changes in expanded clonotypes.

Germline V gene lookup returns CDR1 SGDLS and CDR2 YYNGEE. This CDR3 region has 14 residues. Only a few counts were recorded for this clonotype. The antigen is not known. A much larger clonotype is one base distant, so this may be a read error. With a J-beta primer mix and a sample-barcoded 5' primer, a second PCR ran roughly 6 to 11 cycles. Per sample, CDR3-containing paired-end reads numbered at least 2.5 million. TCRdb reprocessed the 5' RACE reads with MiXCR, giving one entry per CDR3 protein. The data show 870,000 or so distinct CDR3 sequences, with 29% seen just once and 17% held by the top ten. The rearrangement links TRBV9 to TRBJ2-6, with D possibly called TRBD1 or TRBD2 (5 bases each). The sample was blood. The origin of this receptor is an elderly woman in good health. Here the CDR3 DNA reads TGTGCCAGCAGCGTAGTGGCCGGGGCCAACGTCCGGACTTTC. This encodes CASSVVAGANVRTF.